These 24 T cell receptor beta chains were all obtained from the same sample, sequenced in a study of regulatory T cells in long-lasting Graves disease. Both iRepertoire HTBI primers and Arm-PCR of CDR3 regions were used to build the TCR beta libraries. TCRdb ran MiXCR on the multiplex PCR reads and lists one entry per CDR3 protein. The sample consists of some 450,000 distinct CDR3 sequences, roughly a quarter of them appearing once. The sample's time point: persistent/refractory GD, antithyroid drugs over 5 years with positive TRAb. Researchers made the TCR library from RNA that was extracted from PBMCs. The sequences come from peripheral blood mononuclear cells (PBMCs), collected when the disease was refractory, from a patient treated with antithyroid drugs. The receptor source for this set is a female donor with Graves disease.

The genes are TRBV20-1 and TRBJ1-5; 8 bases are a match to TRBD1. CDR1 is DFQATT and CDR2 is SNEGSKA in the germline V gene (reference sequence). V gave up 0 bases and J gave up 7 bases; unmatched junction bases: 8. The CDR3 sequence is 15 residues long. This CDR3 reads CSARDQQGVGQPQHF. CDR3 nucleotide sequence: TGCAGTGCTAGAGATCAACAGGGGGTTGGGCAGCCCCAGCATTTT.

This clonotype has ten or more counts. The CDR3 DNA is TGCGCCAGCAGCTACACAGGGGACAGCTCCTACGAGCAGTACTTC. As protein: CASSYTGDSSYEQYF. The J gene is TRBJ2-7, the V gene TRBV5-1; 7 nucleotides agree with TRBD1. Germline V gene lookup returns CDR1 SGHRS and CDR2 YFSETQ. The CDR3 is 15 residues long. Trimming took 3 bases from V and 0 from J; bases not matched to a gene: 6.

The count of this clonotype is one. A read error is possible here, since a much larger clone lies one base away. The genes are TRBV6-5 and TRBJ2-5, with D unresolved. From germline, CDR1 is MNHEY and CDR2 SVGAGI. The CDR3 totals 15 residues. V lost 4 bases and J lost 3, with 15 bases in between. CDR3 loop: CASSSPTGGKETQYF. In DNA form, the CDR3 reads TGTGCCAGCAGTTCTCCGACTGGCGGAAAAGAGACCCAGTACTTC.

This clonotype was picked up many times. DNA of the CDR3: TGTGCCAGCAGTGAGGACAGGGGAGGTCACTATGGCTACACCTTC. Protein: CASSEDRGGHYGYTF. The chain carries TRBV2 and TRBJ1-2; 9 bases are shared with TRBD1. Germline V lookup: CDR1 SNHLY, CDR2 FYNNEI. The CDR3 covers 15 residues. J lost 3 bases, V lost 3 bases, and 5 bases had no gene match.

This clonotype was detected a few times. The V and J genes are TRBV6-9 and TRBJ2-2; 9 bases are a match to TRBD2. V shed 3 bases, J shed 3 bases, and the junction held 5 bases outside the gene matches. Germline V gene data show CDR1 as MNHGY and CDR2 as SVAAGI. The CDR3 consists of 16 residues. CDR3 loop: CASSYLAGEDTGELFF. The CDR3 DNA reads TGTGCCAGCAGTTACTTAGCGGGAGAGGACACCGGGGAGCTGTTTTTT.

CDR3 loop: CASSMRQASNQPQHF. CDR3 coding DNA: TGTGCCAGTAGTATGAGGCAGGCGAGCAATCAGCCCCAGCATTTT. The chain links TRBV19 to TRBJ1-5; D unresolved. V lost 3 bases, J lost 1 base, and 10 bases lay in between. CDR1 is LNHDA, CDR2 SQIVND, per germline (reference sequence). CDR3 length: 15 residues. The whole variable domain, filled in from reference TRBV19 and TRBJ1-5, reads DGGITQSPKYLFRKEGQNVTLSCEQNLNHDAMYWYRQDPGQGLRLIYYSQIVNDFQKGDIAEGYSVSREKKESFPLTVTSAQKNPTAFYLCASSMRQASNQPQHFGDGTRLSIL.

The chain is built from TRBV18 and TRBJ2-2; 7 bases agree with TRBD2. Trimming cost V 6 bases and J 1 base; bases outside gene matches: 8. This CDR3 contains 16 residues. Per the germline V gene, CDR1 is KGHSH and CDR2 is LQKENI. Here the CDR3 DNA reads TGTGCCAGCTCCCCAGGCGCGGGAGAGAACACCGGGGAGCTGTTTTTT. It codes for CASSPGAGENTGELFF.

This clonotype was picked up a small number of times. V usage is TRBV27 and J usage is TRBJ2-7; possibly TRBD2 for D (7 bases). Deletions cut 5 bases from V and 0 bases from J, with 20 bases between. The CDR3 contains 17 residues. The germline gives CDR1 MNHEY, CDR2 SMNVEV (reference sequence). Written as DNA, the CDR3 is TGTGCCAGCAGTACCCTTTACGGGGGGCCTAGCTCCTACGAGCAGTACTTC. Translating gives CASSTLYGGPSSYEQYF.

On this clonotype itself: This may come from a read error, since a much larger clone is one base off. The chain links TRBV28 to TRBJ1-1; 8 nucleotides line up with TRBD1. Germline V lookup: CDR1 MDHEN, CDR2 SYDVKM. The CDR3 has 14 amino acids. V shed 7 bases and J 3 bases; nucleotides not matched to a gene: 7. The CDR3 spells CASKAGGGHTEAFF. The CDR3 region has the DNA TGTGCCAGCAAGGCAGGGGGCGGACACACTGAAGCTTTCTTT.

The rearrangement uses TRBV28 and TRBJ2-4, with unresolved D. V was cut by 3 bases and J by 3 bases, with 9 bases left in between. Germline V gene sequence: CDR1 MDHEN, CDR2 SYDVKM. There are 14 residues in the CDR3. The CDR3 DNA reads TGTGCCAGCAGTTTGGGTTTCGTCAAAAACATTCAGTACTTC. Protein sequence: CASSLGFVKNIQYF.

This chain links TRBV11-2 with TRBJ2-1; weak D call: TRBD2 (5 bases). The CDR3 contains 14 residues. The germline V gene encodes CDR1 SGHAT and CDR2 FQNNGV. V dropped 4 bases and J dropped 10 bases, with 17 bases sitting between them. CDR3 sequence (DNA): TGTGCCAGCAGCTGGACTTTCGCCGGAGTGGAGCAGTTCTTC. This sequence encodes CASSWTFAGVEQFF.

This clonotype showed up many times. The chain joins TRBV2 to TRBJ2-2; D unresolved. This CDR3 has 14 amino acids. The V end lost 7 bases, the J end lost 1 base, and 10 bases lay between the germline ends. CDR1 and CDR2 from the germline V gene are SNHLY and FYNNEI. For the CDR3, the DNA is TGTGCCAGCAAGCCGGCCCAGAACACCGGGGAGCTGTTTTTT. Translation gives CASKPAQNTGELFF.

This clonotype was detected ten times or more. CDR3 bases: TGTGCCAGCAGTACAGGGACTGGCTACACCTTC. Translating it yields CASSTGTGYTF. The chain has TRBV6-1 and TRBJ1-2; a possible D gene is TRBD1 (6 bases). Looked up from germline, CDR1 is MNHNS and CDR2 is SASEGT. The CDR3 runs to 11 residues. Trimming removed 5 bases from V and 7 bases from J, with 8 bases in between.

There are many counts of this clonotype. The chain recombines TRBV7-9 with TRBJ2-7; 7 nucleotides agree with TRBD1. Per the germline V gene, CDR1 is SEHNR and CDR2 is FQNEAQ (reference sequence). CDR3 length: 15 residues. J gave up 3 bases and V 1 base, and 6 bases lay outside the gene matches. The CDR3 nucleotides are TGTGCCAGCAGCTTAGGGGACAGAAGAATCTACGAGCAGTACTTC. This encodes CASSLGDRRIYEQYF.

This clonotype was counted once. V usage is TRBV9 and J usage is TRBJ2-5; no firm D call. The CDR3 contains 16 residues. Trimming pared 0 bases from V and 5 bases from J, leaving 17 bases between. The germline V gene has CDR1 SGDLS and CDR2 YYNGEE. CDR3 sequence reads: CASSVVPGLKSETQYF. CDR3 sequence (DNA): TGTGCCAGCAGCGTAGTCCCGGGCCTCAAGTCGGAGACCCAGTACTTC.

DNA for the CDR3: TGCGCCAGCCAAGCGGGTGGAAAGAACACCGGGGAGCTGTTTTTT. Translating gives CASQAGGKNTGELFF. This chain uses TRBV5-1 with TRBJ2-2; D may be TRBD2 (6 bases). Trimming took 7 bases from V and 1 from J, leaving 14 bases between them. The CDR3 covers 15 residues. In germline, CDR1 is SGHRS, CDR2 YFSETQ. Full variable domain (outside the CDR3, taken from reference TRBV5-1 and TRBJ2-2): KAGVTQTPRYLIKTRGQQVTLSCSPISGHRSVSWYQQTPGQGLQFLFEYFSETQRNKGNFPGRFSGRQFSNSRSEMNVSTLELGDSALYLCASQAGGKNTGELFFGEGSRLTVL.

V is TRBV27 and J is TRBJ1-4, with D unresolved. The ends were cut back, 4 bases at V and 0 bases at J, with 9 bases in the middle. Germline V gives CDR1 MNHEY, CDR2 SMNVEV (reference sequence). The CDR3 is 15 residues long. CDR3 in DNA: TGTGCCAGCAGTTCCTATGGCGCAACTAATGAAAAACTGTTTTTT. Protein product: CASSSYGATNEKLFF.

This clonotype was counted only a few times. V is TRBV11-2 and J is TRBJ2-1, with 9 bases matching TRBD2. This CDR3 region has 14 residues. V lost 8 bases and J lost 5; bases outside the gene matches: 7. Germline-derived CDR1 and CDR2 are SGHAT and FQNNGV. CDR3 in amino acids: CASRRLAVDNEQFF. CDR3 coding DNA: TGTGCCAGCCGAAGACTAGCGGTGGACAATGAGCAGTTCTTC.

Only a few counts were recorded for this clonotype. The chain employs TRBV11-2 and TRBJ1-1; D is unresolved. The V end lost 1 base, the J end lost 4 bases, and 10 bases lay between the germline ends. The CDR3 is made up of 14 amino acids. Germline CDR1 is SGHAT and CDR2 is FQNNGV. The CDR3 region has the DNA TGTGCCAGCAGCTTAGGCCCGGGTCGCACTGAAGCTTTCTTT. It codes for CASSLGPGRTEAFF.

The V gene is TRBV20-1, the J gene TRBJ1-3, with TRBD1 matching 7 bases. The CDR3 has 12 amino acids. The junction had 2 bases not matched to a gene; V was cut back by 6 bases and J by 3 bases. Per the germline V gene, CDR1 is DFQATT and CDR2 is SNEGSKA (reference sequence). The CDR3: CSADRVGNTIYF. The CDR3 nucleotides read TGCAGTGCCGACAGGGTTGGAAACACCATATATTTT.

This sequence joins TRBV14 and TRBJ2-7; 7 bases align to TRBD1. The trim removed 4 bases at V and 4 bases at J, leaving 7 bases unmatched. CDR3 length: 14 amino acids. Germline CDR1 reads SGHDN; CDR2 reads FVKESK. CDR3 protein: CASSPWDRWYEQYF. For the CDR3, the DNA is TGTGCCAGCAGCCCCTGGGACAGATGGTACGAGCAGTACTTC.

This clonotype was found many times. The chain is built from TRBV20-1 and TRBJ2-5; no firm D call. Deletions cut 6 bases from V and 4 bases from J, with 9 bases between. CDR1 is DFQATT and CDR2 is SNEGSKA in the germline V gene (reference sequence). The length of the CDR3 is 11 residues. The CDR3 bases are TGCAGTGCCCCAGACGGAGAGACCCAGTACTTC. As protein: CSAPDGETQYF.

The rearrangement uses TRBV19 and TRBJ2-2; possible D gene TRBD2, 6 bases. Trimming took off 8 bases at V and 3 bases at J, with 19 bases between the two ends. The germline V gene encodes CDR1 LNHDA and CDR2 SQIVND (reference sequence). The CDR3 loop spans 16 amino acids. CDR3 bases: TGTGCCAGTCAGACGGACCCAGGAGGGTACACCGGGGAGCTGTTTTTT. Its protein product is CASQTDPGGYTGELFF.

This rearrangement joins TRBV7-9 to TRBJ1-1; D is unclear. The CDR3 totals 15 residues. V gave up 4 bases and J gave up 10 bases, with 22 bases separating them. Germline loops: CDR1 SEHNR, CDR2 FQNEAQ (reference sequence). The CDR3: CASSSSPTGTSGAFF. The CDR3 DNA is TGTGCCAGCAGCTCGAGTCCGACGGGAACTTCTGGAGCTTTCTTT.